Shown below are 2 T cell receptor beta chains from a single sample sequenced in a study of T-cell memory formation after mild COVID-19. TCRdb redid the calling of the 5' RACE reads with MiXCR, one entry per CDR3 protein. In the table there are about 300,000 distinct CDR3 sequences, just under 20% of which are singletons. The material sequenced was PBMCs or a T cell subset sorted from them (not recorded which). Every receptor here comes from a man younger than 30 who had mild COVID-19 (a few samples of this study predate the infection). Cell type and time point are not known.

This clonotype occurred a few times. The chain has TRBV24-1 and TRBJ2-2; D is unresolved. The V gene lost 5 bases and the J gene lost 1 base, with 4 bases spanning the gap. This CDR3 has 13 amino acids. Germline assignment: CDR1 KGHDR and CDR2 SFDVKD. The CDR3 spells CATSAGNTGELFF. The CDR3 DNA follows: TGTGCCACCAGTGCCGGGAACACCGGGGAGCTGTTTTTT.

The genes are TRBV7-2 and TRBJ2-7, with D perhaps matching TRBD2 (6 bases). CDR3 length: 11 amino acids. Germline V gene data show CDR1 as SGHTA and CDR2 as FQGNSA. V was cut by 11 bases and J by 5 bases, with 13 bases left in between. The CDR3 sequence is CASGSFNEQYF. The CDR3 coding sequence is TGTGCCTCCGGGAGTTTCAACGAGCAGTACTTC.